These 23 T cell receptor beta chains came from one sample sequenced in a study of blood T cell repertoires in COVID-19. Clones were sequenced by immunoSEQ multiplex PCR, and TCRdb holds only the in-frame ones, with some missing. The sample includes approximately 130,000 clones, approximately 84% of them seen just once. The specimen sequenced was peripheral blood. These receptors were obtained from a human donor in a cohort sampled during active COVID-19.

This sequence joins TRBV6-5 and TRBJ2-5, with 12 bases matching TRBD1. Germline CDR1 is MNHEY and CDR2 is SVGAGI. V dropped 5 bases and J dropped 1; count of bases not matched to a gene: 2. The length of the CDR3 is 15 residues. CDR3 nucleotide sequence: TGTGCCAGCAGTCGGGGACAGGGGGCCCAAGAGACCCAGTACTTC. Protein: CASSRGQGAQETQYF.

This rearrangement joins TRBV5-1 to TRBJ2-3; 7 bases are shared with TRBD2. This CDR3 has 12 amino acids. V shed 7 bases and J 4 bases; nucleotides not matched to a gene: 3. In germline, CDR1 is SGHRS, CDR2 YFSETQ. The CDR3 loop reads CASRSGADTQYF. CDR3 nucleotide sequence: TGCGCCAGCCGCAGCGGGGCAGATACGCAGTATTTT.

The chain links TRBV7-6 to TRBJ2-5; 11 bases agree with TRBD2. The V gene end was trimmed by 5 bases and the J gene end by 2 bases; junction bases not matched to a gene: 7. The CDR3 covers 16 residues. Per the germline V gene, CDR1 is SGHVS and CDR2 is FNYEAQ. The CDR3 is CASSPAVAGGQETQYF. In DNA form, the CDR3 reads TGTGCCAGCAGCCCAGCGGTAGCGGGGGGGCAAGAGACCCAGTACTTC.

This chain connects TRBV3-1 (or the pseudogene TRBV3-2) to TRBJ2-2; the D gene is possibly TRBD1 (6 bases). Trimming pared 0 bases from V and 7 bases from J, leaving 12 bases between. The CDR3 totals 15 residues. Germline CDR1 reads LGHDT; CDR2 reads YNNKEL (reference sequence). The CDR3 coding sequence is TGTGCCAGCAGCCAAGATTGGGGACATCGCGGGGAGCTGTTTTTT. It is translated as CASSQDWGHRGELFF.

This CDR3 reads CASMGGRLQPQHF. The CDR3 nucleotides are TGTGCCAGCATGGGGGGTCGGCTACAGCCCCAGCATTTT. The rearrangement joins TRBV6-5 to TRBJ1-5; D possibly corresponds to TRBD1 (5 bases). Germline loops: CDR1 MNHEY, CDR2 SVGAGI. V lost 7 bases and J 7 bases, leaving 14 bases between the germline ends. The CDR3 length is 13 residues.

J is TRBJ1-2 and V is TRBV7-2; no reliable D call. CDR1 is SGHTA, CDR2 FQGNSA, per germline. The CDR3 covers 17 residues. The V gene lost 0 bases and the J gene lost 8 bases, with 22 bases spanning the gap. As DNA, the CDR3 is TGTGCCAGCAGCTTAGCCTCAGGAGGCGGGAGACTCGGAGGCTACACCTTC. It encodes CASSLASGGGRLGGYTF.

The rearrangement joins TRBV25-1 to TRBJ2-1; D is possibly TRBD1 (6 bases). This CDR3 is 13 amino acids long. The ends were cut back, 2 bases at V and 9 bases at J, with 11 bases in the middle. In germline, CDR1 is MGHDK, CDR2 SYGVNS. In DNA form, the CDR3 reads TGTGCCAGCAGTGAACAGGGGATTGGTGAGCAGTTCTTC. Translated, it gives CASSEQGIGEQFF.

CDR3 DNA sequence: TGTGCCAGCAGCATCGACAGGGCGAACTATGGCTACACCTTC. Translating gives CASSIDRANYGYTF. The V call is TRBV11-2, the J call TRBJ1-2, with TRBD1 identical over 7 bases. Looked up from germline, CDR1 is SGHAT and CDR2 is FQNNGV. The CDR3 is made up of 14 amino acids. With V trimmed by 5 bases and J by 2 bases, 5 bases remained unmatched.

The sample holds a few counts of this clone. CDR3 DNA sequence: TGTGCCAGCAGCTTTTCTCTACCCTCACCCCTCCACTTT. Protein product: CASSFSLPSPLHF. V usage is TRBV5-6 and J usage is TRBJ1-6, with no clear D. Germline CDR1 reads SGHDT; CDR2 reads YYEEEE. V lost 2 bases, J lost 10 bases, and 10 bases lay in between. The CDR3 contains 13 residues.

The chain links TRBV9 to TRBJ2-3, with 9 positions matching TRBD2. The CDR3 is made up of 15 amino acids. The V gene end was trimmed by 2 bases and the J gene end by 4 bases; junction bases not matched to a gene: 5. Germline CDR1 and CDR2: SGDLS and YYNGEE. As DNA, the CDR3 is TGTGCCAGCAGCGTGGCGGGGGGGGGCCCAGATACGCAGTATTTT. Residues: CASSVAGGGPDTQYF.

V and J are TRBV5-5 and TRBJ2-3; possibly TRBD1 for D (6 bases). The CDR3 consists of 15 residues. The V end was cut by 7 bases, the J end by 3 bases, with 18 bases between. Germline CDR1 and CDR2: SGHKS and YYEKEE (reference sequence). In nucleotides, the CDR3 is TGTGCCAGCCGCAGGGGCCTCGAGCGGACAGATACGCAGTATTTT. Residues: CASRRGLERTDTQYF. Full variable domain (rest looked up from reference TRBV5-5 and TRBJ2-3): DAGVTQSPTHLIKTRGQQVTLRCSPISGHKSVSWYQQVLGQGPQFIFQYYEKEERGRGNFPDRFSARQFPNYSSELNVNALLLGDSALYLCASRRGLERTDTQYFGPGTRLTVL.

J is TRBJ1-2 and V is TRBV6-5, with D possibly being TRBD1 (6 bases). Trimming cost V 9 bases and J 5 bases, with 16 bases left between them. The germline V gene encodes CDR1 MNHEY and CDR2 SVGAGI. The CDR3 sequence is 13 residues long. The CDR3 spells CASGQGIDYGYTF. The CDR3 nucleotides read TGTGCCAGTGGGCAGGGGATAGATTATGGCTACACCTTC.

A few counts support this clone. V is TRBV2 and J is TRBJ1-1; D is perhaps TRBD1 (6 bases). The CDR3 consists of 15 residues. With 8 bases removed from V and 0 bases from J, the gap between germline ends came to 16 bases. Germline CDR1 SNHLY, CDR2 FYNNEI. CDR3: CASLLGGGMNTEAFF. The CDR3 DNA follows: TGTGCCAGCCTATTAGGGGGAGGGATGAACACTGAAGCTTTCTTT.

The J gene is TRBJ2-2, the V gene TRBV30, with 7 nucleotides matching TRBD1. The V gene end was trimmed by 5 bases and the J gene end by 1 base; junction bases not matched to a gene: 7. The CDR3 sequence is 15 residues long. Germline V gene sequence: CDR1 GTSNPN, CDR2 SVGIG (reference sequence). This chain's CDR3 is CAWATGSENTGELFF. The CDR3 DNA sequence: TGTGCCTGGGCGACAGGGAGTGAGAACACCGGGGAGCTGTTTTTT.

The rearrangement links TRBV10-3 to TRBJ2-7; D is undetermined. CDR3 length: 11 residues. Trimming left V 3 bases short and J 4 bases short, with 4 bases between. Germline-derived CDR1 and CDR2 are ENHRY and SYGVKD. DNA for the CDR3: TGTGCCATCAGTGATTCTTACGAGCAGTACTTC. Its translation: CAISDSYEQYF.

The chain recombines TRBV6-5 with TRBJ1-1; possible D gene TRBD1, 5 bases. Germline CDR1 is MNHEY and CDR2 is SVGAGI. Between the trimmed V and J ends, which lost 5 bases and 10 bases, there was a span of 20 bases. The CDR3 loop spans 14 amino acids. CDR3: CASSTRRGDGVAFF. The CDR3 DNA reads TGTGCCAGCAGTACCCGGCGGGGCGATGGGGTAGCTTTCTTT.

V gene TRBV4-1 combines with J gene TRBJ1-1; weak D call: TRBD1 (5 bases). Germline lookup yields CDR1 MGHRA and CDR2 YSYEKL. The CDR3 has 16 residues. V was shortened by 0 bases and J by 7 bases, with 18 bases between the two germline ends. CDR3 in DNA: TGCGCCAGCAGCCAAGATGGAATTCGGGTGGGGCATGAAGCTTTCTTT. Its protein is CASSQDGIRVGHEAFF.

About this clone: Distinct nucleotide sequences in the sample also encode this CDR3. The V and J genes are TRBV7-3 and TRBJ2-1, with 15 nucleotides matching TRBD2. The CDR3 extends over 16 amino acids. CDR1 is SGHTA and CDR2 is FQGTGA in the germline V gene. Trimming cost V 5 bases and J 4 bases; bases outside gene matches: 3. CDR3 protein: CASSLGTSGGYNEQFF. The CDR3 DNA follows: TGTGCCAGCAGCCTAGGGACTAGCGGGGGGTACAATGAGCAGTTCTTC.

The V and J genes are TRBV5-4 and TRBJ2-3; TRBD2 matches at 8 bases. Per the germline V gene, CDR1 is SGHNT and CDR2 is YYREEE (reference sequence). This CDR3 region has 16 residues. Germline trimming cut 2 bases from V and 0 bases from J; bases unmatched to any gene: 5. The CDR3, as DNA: TGTGCCAGCAGCTTCCGGCTAGCGGGTAGCACAGATACGCAGTATTTT. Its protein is CASSFRLAGSTDTQYF.

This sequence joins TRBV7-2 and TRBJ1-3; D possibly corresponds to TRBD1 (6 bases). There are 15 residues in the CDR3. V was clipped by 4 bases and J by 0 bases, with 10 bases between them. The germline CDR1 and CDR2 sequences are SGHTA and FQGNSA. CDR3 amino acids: CASSYGGASGNTIYF. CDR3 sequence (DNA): TGTGCCAGCAGCTATGGGGGGGCCTCTGGAAACACCATATATTTT.

The CDR3 DNA follows: TGTGCCAGCAGCTTAGGGAGACAGGGTATACTCAGGGACGAGCAGTACTTC. Amino acids: CASSLGRQGILRDEQYF. This chain connects TRBV11-2 to TRBJ2-7; 7 nucleotides align to TRBD1. V shed 1 base, J shed 5 bases, and the junction held 14 bases outside the gene matches. This CDR3 region has 17 residues. From germline, CDR1 is SGHAT and CDR2 FQNNGV.

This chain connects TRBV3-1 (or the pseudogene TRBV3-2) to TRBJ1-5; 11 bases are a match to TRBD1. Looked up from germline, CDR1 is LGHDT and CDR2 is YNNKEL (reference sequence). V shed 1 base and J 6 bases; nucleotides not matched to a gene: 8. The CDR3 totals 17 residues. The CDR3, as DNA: TGTGCCAGCAGCCAAGGACGGACAGGGGGCTATTTTCAGCCCCAGCATTTT. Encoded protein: CASSQGRTGGYFQPQHF.

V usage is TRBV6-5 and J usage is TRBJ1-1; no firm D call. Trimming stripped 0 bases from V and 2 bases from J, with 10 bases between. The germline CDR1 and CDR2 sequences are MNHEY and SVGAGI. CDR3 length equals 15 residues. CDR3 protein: CASSYSRGVNTEAFF. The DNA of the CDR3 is TGTGCCAGCAGTTACTCAAGAGGCGTAAACACTGAAGCTTTCTTT.